This section outlines one T cell receptor beta chain sequence together with its context. These data are taken from a study of shared clonotypes between healthy human individuals. V shed 5 bases and J 4 bases; nucleotides not matched to a gene: 5. CDR3 length: 13 amino acids. CDR1 is MNHEY and CDR2 is SMNVEV in the germline V gene (reference sequence). TCRdb's copy holds only in-frame clones and misses some; the assay was immunoSEQ multiplex PCR. The data hold about 2 million clones, with around 96% observed a single time. CD45RO negativity and positive selection for CCR7 defined naive CD8 cells, a population that excluded terminally differentiated effector memory CD45RA+ cells.

The specimen was naive CD8+ T cells sorted from blood. This chain uses TRBV27 with TRBJ2-7, with 7 bases identical to TRBD1. This sequence was found in a young man in good health. DNA of the CDR3: TGTGCCAGCAGTATCATCAGGGGGTACGAGCAGTACTTC. This translates into CASSIIRGYEQYF.